This entry lists 10 T cell receptor beta chains sequenced from one sample in a study of CD8 T cells in ankylosing spondylitis. TCRdb reprocessed the 5' RACE reads with MiXCR, giving one entry per CDR3 protein. The sample holds about 220,000 distinct CDR3 sequences, about 26% seen once. The sample consisted of blood, either unsorted or a sorted T cell fraction (not recorded which). The receptors were gathered from a male donor with ankylosing spondylitis or in good health (not recorded which).

For this clonotype: This may be a read error, as it is one base from a much larger clone. The CDR3 nucleotides are TGTGCCAGCTCACCGGCGGCAGGGGGAGAGACCCAGTCCTTC. Its protein product is CASSPAAGGETQSF. J is TRBJ2-5 and V is TRBV18, with 7 bases lining up with TRBD1. The germline CDR1 and CDR2 sequences are KGHSH and LQKENI. The length of the CDR3 is 14 residues. The whole variable domain, filled in from reference TRBV18 and TRBJ2-5, reads NAGVMQNPRHLVRRRGQEARLRCSPMKGHSHVYWYRQLPEEGLKFMVYLQKENIIDESGMPKERFSAEFPKEGPSILRIQQVVRGDSAAYFCASSPAAGGETQSFGPGTRLLVL.

This clonotype was recorded at least ten times. V and J are TRBV12-3 or TRBV12-4 and TRBJ1-2; D uncertain. V dropped 3 bases and J dropped 7 bases, with 9 bases sitting between them. The CDR3 sequence is 12 residues long. This CDR3 is CASSLGSTGYTF. The CDR3 bases are TGTGCCAGCAGTTTGGGCTCAACTGGCTACACCTTC.

The CDR3 nucleotides read TGCAGCGTACTTCAGGGGGAAAAACTGTTTTTT. The encoded protein is CSVLQGEKLFF. This chain connects TRBV29-1 to TRBJ1-4, with D possibly matching TRBD1 (6 bases). CDR1 SQVTM and CDR2 ANQGSEA come from the germline V gene. This CDR3 has 11 residues. Deletions cut 6 bases from V and 8 bases from J, with 10 bases between.

This clonotype has a count of ten or more. J is TRBJ1-1 and V is TRBV7-6; TRBD1 matches 12 bases. V lost 2 bases and J lost 4; bases outside the gene matches: 8. This CDR3 contains 17 residues. The germline V gene encodes CDR1 SGHVS and CDR2 FNYEAQ. CDR3 amino acids: CASSLYGTGGGGTEAFF. The CDR3 nucleotides read TGTGCCAGCAGCTTATATGGGACAGGGGGCGGAGGCACTGAAGCTTTCTTT.

The rearrangement links TRBV20-1 to TRBJ1-2; 9 nucleotides match TRBD1. Looked up from germline, CDR1 is DFQATT and CDR2 is SNEGSKA (reference sequence). Trimming removed 6 bases from V and 2 bases from J; junction bases left unmatched: 10. The CDR3 extends over 15 amino acids. CDR3 sequence reads: CSARLSGQGNYGYTF. In nucleotides, the CDR3 is TGCAGTGCGCGACTATCGGGACAGGGAAACTATGGCTACACCTTC.

The chain uses TRBV29-1 and TRBJ2-1; 13 positions match TRBD2. The CDR3 spans 14 residues. The germline V gene encodes CDR1 SQVTM and CDR2 ANQGSEA. The junction had 2 bases not matched to a gene; V was cut back by 7 bases and J by 2 bases. The CDR3 bases are TGCAGCGGCGGACTAGCGGGGGCCTACAATGAGCAGTTCTTC. Translated: CSGGLAGAYNEQFF.

This clonotype was seen only a few times. The chain uses TRBV6-1 and TRBJ2-3, with a weak D call TRBD2 (6 bases). Deletions cut 7 bases from V and 2 bases from J, with 13 bases between. CDR1 and CDR2 from the germline V gene are MNHNS and SASEGT. This CDR3 has 14 residues. The CDR3 DNA reads TGTGCCAGCATGGACCGGGGACTCACAGATACGCAGTATTTT. Translated: CASMDRGLTDTQYF.

The genes are TRBV11-1 and TRBJ2-4; D might be TRBD2 (5 bases). Between the trimmed V and J ends, which lost 5 bases and 9 bases, there was a span of 17 bases. The CDR3 sequence is 14 residues long. Germline V CDR1 and CDR2: SGHAT, FQDESV (reference sequence). DNA of the CDR3: TGTGCCAGCAGCGGCCCGGGGTTATCGGGCATTCAGTACTTC. This encodes CASSGPGLSGIQYF.

This sequence joins TRBV24-1 and TRBJ1-5; weak D call: TRBD1 (6 bases). Germline CDR1 reads KGHDR; CDR2 reads SFDVKD. Trimming cost V 3 bases and J 5 bases, with 10 bases left between them. The CDR3 is 14 amino acids. CDR3 DNA: TGTGCCACCAGTGATACGACAGGCGATCAGCCCCAGCATTTT. Translation: CATSDTTGDQPQHF.

This chain's CDR3 is CASSLSPLGPQETQYF. The CDR3 DNA is TGTGCCAGCAGCTTATCCCCCCTAGGTCCTCAAGAGACCCAGTACTTC. The chain joins TRBV7-2 to TRBJ2-5; D not certain. Germline CDR1 is SGHTA and CDR2 is FQGNSA. The CDR3 consists of 16 residues. Between the trimmed V and J ends, which lost 2 bases and 2 bases, there was a span of 15 bases.